These T cell receptor beta chains were read from a single sample in a study of blood T cell repertoires in COVID-19. Clones were sequenced by immunoSEQ multiplex PCR, and TCRdb holds only the in-frame ones, with some missing. In the table there are some 290,000 clones, roughly 89% of which are singletons. The sample consisted of peripheral blood. The receptors shown here come from a woman under 40 with COVID-19, enrolled during active disease. CDR3s leave out the opening cysteine and the closing phenylalanine or tryptophan. The order of the fields is V gene, J gene, D gene, CDR3 protein. The D gene is left open where the match is weak.

TRBV23-1	TRBJ1-2	.	ASSGGKTGGYT
TRBV11-2	TRBJ1-1	.	ASSLDLGEGTEAF
TRBV29-1	TRBJ1-5	.	SLSMVGNQPQH
TRBV23-1	TRBJ2-3	TRBD2	ASSPQRGGLTDTQY
TRBV19	TRBJ1-1	.	ATGVAENTEAF
TRBV11-2	TRBJ1-1	.	ASSPSSGDTEAF
TRBV7-9	TRBJ2-3	.	ASSLGSSADTQY
TRBV28	TRBJ1-6	TRBD1	ASQWTGGGSSPLH
TRBV19	TRBJ2-5	TRBD1	ASSNKHRGWETQY
TRBV3-1/TRBV3-2	TRBJ1-1	.	ASRSGTEAF
TRBV7-2	TRBJ2-2	.	ARSILGELF
TRBV6-5	TRBJ2-3	.	ASSYTRLRDTQY
TRBV28	TRBJ1-1	.	ASSTRVSEAF
TRBV2	TRBJ2-2	.	ASALGSSGGELF
TRBV5-5	TRBJ1-4	.	ASSSRLGEKLF
TRBV2	TRBJ1-6	.	ASRGGTRNSPLH
TRBV5-4	TRBJ2-7	TRBD2	ASSRGTSSYEQY
TRBV12-5	TRBJ1-2	TRBD1	ASDIGTGGRGYT
TRBV5-6	TRBJ1-1	TRBD1	ASSLDRVLVNTEAF
TRBV11-3	TRBJ1-1	.	ASSLGRGEAF
TRBV5-4	TRBJ2-3	.	ASTYGGSTDTQY
TRBV5-1	TRBJ1-4	.	ASSFGDTTLPSNEKLF
TRBV21-1	TRBJ1-5	.	ASSKEKEQPQH
TRBV4-1	TRBJ2-1	.	ASSHAASNEQF
TRBV18	TRBJ1-2	TRBD1	ASSPQGADGYT
TRBV4-1	TRBJ1-2	.	ASSQDVQQGEGYT
TRBV5-1	TRBJ1-1	.	ASSFQGTNTEAF
TRBV19	TRBJ1-1	.	ASRLSGPLGEAF
TRBV7-9	TRBJ1-2	TRBD1	ASSGGTGAINYGYT
TRBV5-6	TRBJ2-1	.	ASSLDRTNEQF
TRBV3-1/TRBV3-2	TRBJ1-2	TRBD1	ASSHRGNYGYT
TRBV5-1	TRBJ2-5	.	ASSLGNGETQY
TRBV5-1	TRBJ1-2	.	ASSGITQDPYGYT
TRBV7-8	TRBJ1-5	.	ASSLGEHQPQH